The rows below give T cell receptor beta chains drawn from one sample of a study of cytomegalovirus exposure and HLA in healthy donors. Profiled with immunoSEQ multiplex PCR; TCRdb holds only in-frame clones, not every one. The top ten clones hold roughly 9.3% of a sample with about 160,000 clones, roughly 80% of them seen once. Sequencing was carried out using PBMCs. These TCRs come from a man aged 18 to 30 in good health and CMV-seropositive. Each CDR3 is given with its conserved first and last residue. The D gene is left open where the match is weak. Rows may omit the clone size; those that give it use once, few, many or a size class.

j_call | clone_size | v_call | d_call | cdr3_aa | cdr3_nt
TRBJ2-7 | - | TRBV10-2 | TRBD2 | CASMRFGSSGSTYEQYF | TGCGCCAGCATGAGGTTTGGGTCTAGCGGGAGTACCTACGAGCAGTACTTC
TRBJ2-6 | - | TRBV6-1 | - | CASSVLSSGANVLTF | TGTGCCAGCAGTGTGCTTAGCTCTGGGGCCAACGTCCTGACTTTC
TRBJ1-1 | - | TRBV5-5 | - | CASSSPRGFEAEAFF | TGTGCCAGCAGCTCGCCAAGGGGGTTCGAGGCTGAAGCTTTCTTT
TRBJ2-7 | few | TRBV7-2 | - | CASSSTMRPSYEQYF | TGTGCCAGCAGCTCCACTATGCGTCCGTCCTACGAGCAGTACTTC
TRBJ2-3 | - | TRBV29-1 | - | CSVEDPSRSDTQYF | TGCAGCGTTGAAGACCCCTCGCGGTCGGATACGCAGTATTTT
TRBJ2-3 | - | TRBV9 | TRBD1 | CASRQGPTDTQYF | TGTGCCAGCAGACAGGGGCCCACAGATACGCAGTATTTT
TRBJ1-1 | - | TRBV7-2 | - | CASSLIGGPGTEAFF | TGTGCCAGCAGCTTAATCGGAGGTCCCGGAACTGAAGCTTTCTTT
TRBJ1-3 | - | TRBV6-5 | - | CASSYAYRSGNTIYF | TGTGCCAGCAGTTACGCCTACAGGTCTGGAAACACCATATATTTT
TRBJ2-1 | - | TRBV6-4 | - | CASSPDSGLRFF | TGTGCCAGCAGCCCCGACAGTGGCCTCCGGTTCTTC
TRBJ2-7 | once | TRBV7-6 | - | CASSFDSSYEQYF | TGTGCCAGCAGCTTCGACAGTTCCTACGAGCAGTACTTC
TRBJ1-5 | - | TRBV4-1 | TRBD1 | CASSQRAQTGYSNQPQHF | TGCGCCAGCAGCCAAAGGGCCCAGACAGGGTATAGCAATCAGCCCCAGCATTTT
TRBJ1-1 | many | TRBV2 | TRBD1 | CASSARGTEAFF | TGTGCCAGCAGCGCCAGGGGGACTGAAGCTTTCTTT
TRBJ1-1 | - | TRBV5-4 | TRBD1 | CASSLGSGTAYTEAFF | TGTGCCAGCAGTTTGGGGTCCGGGACAGCTTACACTGAAGCTTTCTTT
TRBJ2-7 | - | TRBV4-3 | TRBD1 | CASSQSHRGSSYEQYF | TGCGCCAGCAGCCAGTCTCACAGGGGAAGCTCCTACGAGCAGTACTTC
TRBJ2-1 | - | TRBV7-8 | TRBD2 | CASSLDSGGGGNEQFF | TGTGCCAGCAGCTTAGATTCGGGGGGCGGGGGGAATGAGCAGTTCTTC
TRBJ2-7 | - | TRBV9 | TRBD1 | CASSTGQGVGEQYF | TGTGCCAGCAGCACCGGACAGGGGGTCGGGGAGCAGTACTTC
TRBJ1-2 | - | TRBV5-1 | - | CASSPGGAGYTF | TGCGCCAGCAGCCCGGGAGGGGCTGGCTACACCTTC
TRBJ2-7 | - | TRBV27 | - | CASSLTRRGYEQYF | TGTGCCAGCAGTTTAACTAGACGGGGGTACGAGCAGTACTTC
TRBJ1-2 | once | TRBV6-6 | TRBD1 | CASSGGTAYGYTF | TGTGCCAGCAGTGGCGGGACAGCCTATGGCTACACCTTC
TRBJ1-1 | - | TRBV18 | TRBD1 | CASSTPRDRGRRDTEAFF | TGTGCCAGCTCAACGCCGCGGGACAGGGGGCGTCGCGACACTGAAGCTTTCTTT
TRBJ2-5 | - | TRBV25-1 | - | CASSARVSKIYQETQYF | TGTGCCAGCAGTGCTAGAGTCAGTAAAATTTACCAAGAGACCCAGTACTTC
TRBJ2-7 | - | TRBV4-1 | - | CASSAGTDSYEQYF | TGCGCCAGCAGCGCCGGGACTGACTCCTACGAGCAGTACTTC
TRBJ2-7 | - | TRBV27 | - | CASRRAPYGGWGESYEQYF | TGTGCCAGCAGACGAGCCCCTTACGGTGGGTGGGGGGAATCCTACGAGCAGTACTTC
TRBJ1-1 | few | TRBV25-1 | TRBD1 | CASSGQATEAFF | TGTGCCAGCAGCGGACAGGCTACTGAAGCTTTCTTT
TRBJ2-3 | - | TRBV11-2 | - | CASSRYLPTDTQYF | TGTGCCAGCAGTCGTTACTTGCCCACAGATACGCAGTATTTT
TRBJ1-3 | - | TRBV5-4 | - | CASSNPEGNTIYF | TGTGCCAGCAGCAACCCTGAGGGAAACACCATATATTTT
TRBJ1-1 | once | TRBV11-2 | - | CASTQLLNTEAFF | TGTGCCAGCACCCAACTACTGAACACTGAAGCTTTCTTT
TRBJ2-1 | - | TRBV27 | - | CASSFLGGKGPYNEQFF | TGTGCCAGCAGTTTCCTCGGAGGGAAGGGACCCTACAATGAGCAGTTCTTC
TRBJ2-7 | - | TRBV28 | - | CASRIQGQSSEQYF | TGTGCCAGCAGGATCCAGGGGCAGAGTTCCGAGCAGTACTTC
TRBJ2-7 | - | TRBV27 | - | CASSYSSGGSYEQYF | TGTGCCAGCAGTTACTCGAGTGGGGGGTCGTACGAGCAGTACTTC
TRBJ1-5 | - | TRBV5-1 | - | CASSLGGLTNQPQHF | TGCGCCAGCAGCTTGGGGGGACTGACAAATCAGCCCCAGCATTTT
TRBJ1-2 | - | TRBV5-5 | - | CASSLAGGRRGYTF | TGTGCCAGCAGCTTGGCTGGGGGCAGACGGGGCTACACCTTC
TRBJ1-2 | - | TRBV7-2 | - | CASSLAQGYNGYTF | TGTGCCAGCAGCTTAGCGCAGGGGTACAATGGCTACACCTTC
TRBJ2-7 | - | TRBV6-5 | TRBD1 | CASSPDRGRNEQYF | TGTGCCAGCAGTCCCGACAGGGGGCGGAACGAGCAGTACTTC
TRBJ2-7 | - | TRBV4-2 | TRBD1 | CASSQVKGAPYEQYF | TGTGCCAGCAGCCAAGTAAAGGGGGCCCCCTACGAGCAGTACTTC
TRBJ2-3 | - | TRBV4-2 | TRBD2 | CASSRRQREGHDTQYF | TGTGCCAGCAGCCGAAGGCAGCGGGAGGGCCACGATACGCAGTATTTT
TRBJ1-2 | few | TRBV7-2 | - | CASSLAGVPTF | TGTGCCAGCAGCTTGGCAGGGGTCCCTACCTTC
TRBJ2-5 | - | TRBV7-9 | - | CASSLEDWRTQYF | TGTGCCAGCAGCTTAGAAGATTGGAGGACCCAGTACTTC
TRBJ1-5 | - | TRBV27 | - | CASRREMGGDTNQPQHF | TGTGCCAGCAGGCGAGAGATGGGTGGGGACACAAATCAGCCCCAGCATTTT
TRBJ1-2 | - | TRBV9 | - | CASSVQSGGFNYGYTF | TGTGCCAGCAGCGTACAAAGCGGGGGATTCAACTATGGCTACACCTTC
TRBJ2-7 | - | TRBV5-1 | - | CASSLDGVRGYEQYF | TGCGCCAGCAGCCTGGATGGGGTAAGGGGCTACGAGCAGTACTTC
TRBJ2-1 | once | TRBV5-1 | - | CASSLVGEQFF | TGCGCCAGCAGCTTGGTCGGTGAGCAGTTCTTC
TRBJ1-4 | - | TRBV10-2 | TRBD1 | CASSLDRGGEKLFF | TGCGCCAGCAGCCTAGACAGGGGTGGGGAAAAACTGTTTTTT
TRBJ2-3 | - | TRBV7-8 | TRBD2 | CASSLGLAGGVSADTQYF | TGTGCCAGCAGCTTGGGACTAGCGGGAGGGGTGAGCGCAGATACGCAGTATTTT
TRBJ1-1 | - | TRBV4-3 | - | CASSQAGLATEAFF | TGCGCCAGCAGCCAAGCAGGGTTGGCCACTGAAGCTTTCTTT
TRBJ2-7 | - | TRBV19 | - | CASKPDYGPGNEQYF | TGTGCCAGTAAGCCGGACTACGGGCCTGGGAACGAGCAGTACTTC